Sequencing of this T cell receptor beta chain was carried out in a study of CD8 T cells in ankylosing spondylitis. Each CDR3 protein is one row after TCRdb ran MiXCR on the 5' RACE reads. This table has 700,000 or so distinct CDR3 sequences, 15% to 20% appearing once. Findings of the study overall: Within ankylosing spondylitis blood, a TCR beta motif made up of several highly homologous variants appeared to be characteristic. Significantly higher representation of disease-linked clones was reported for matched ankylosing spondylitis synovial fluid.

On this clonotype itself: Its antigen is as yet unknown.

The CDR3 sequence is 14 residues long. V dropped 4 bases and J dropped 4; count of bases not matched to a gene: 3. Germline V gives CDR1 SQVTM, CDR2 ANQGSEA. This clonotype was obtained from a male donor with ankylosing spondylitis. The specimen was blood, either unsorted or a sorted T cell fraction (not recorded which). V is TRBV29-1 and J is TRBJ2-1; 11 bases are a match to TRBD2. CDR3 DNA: TGCAGCGTTGGGACTAGCGGGCGTTACAATGAGCAGTTCTTC. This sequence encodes CSVGTSGRYNEQFF.